The clone carrying this T cell receptor (beta chain) showed up just a few times. Antigen: not known. The data were obtained in a study of CD8 T cells in ankylosing spondylitis. One entry per CDR3 protein, called by TCRdb with MiXCR from the 5' RACE reads. The sample yields approximately 400,000 distinct CDR3 sequences, 20% to 30% seen once. Findings and caveats of the study: Ankylosing spondylitis blood appeared to be characterized by a TCR beta motif of several highly homologous variants.

CDR1 is DFQATT, CDR2 SNEGSKA, per germline (reference sequence). This CDR3 contains 15 residues. J gave up 4 bases and V 3 bases, and 7 bases lay outside the gene matches. The sample taken for sequencing was blood, either unsorted or a sorted T cell fraction (not recorded which). This TCR was recovered from a male donor with ankylosing spondylitis. The chain combines TRBV20-1 with TRBJ2-7, with 12 bases that match TRBD1. CDR3 sequence reads: CSARVGTGGVYEQYF. Here the CDR3 DNA reads TGCAGTGCTAGGGTCGGGACAGGGGGCGTTTACGAGCAGTACTTC.